This T cell receptor (beta chain) was obtained from a study of CD4+ T cells in melanoma. Study-level results: A reported correlation linked neoantigen-specific CD4+ T cells to CD8+, macrophage and B cell function. Neoantigen-specific CD4+ T cells in melanoma reportedly had diverse differentiation states.

Profiling relied on immunoSEQ multiplex PCR, and the TCRdb table lists in-frame clones only, not all of them. The sample carries about 110,000 clones, 80% to 95% recorded once. With 1 base removed from V and 4 bases from J, the gap between germline ends came to 5 bases. The CDR3 runs 12 residues. The germline gives CDR1 SEHNR, CDR2 FQNEAQ (reference sequence). On this clone: Its antigen is unknown.

This chain links TRBV7-9 with TRBJ2-7; no reliable D call. The source is a human donor with melanoma. Material for sequencing was peripheral blood. The CDR3 nucleotides are TGTGCCAGCAGCTTAGGGGCATACGAGCAGTACTTC. Translation gives CASSLGAYEQYF.